The TCR beta chain under discussion was sequenced for a study of early T cells in non-severe SARS-CoV-2 infection. In the study overall: Whole-blood bulk RNA, unsorted, was sequenced, and chains were unpaired. Whole-study results and caveats: Matches to VDJdb favored anti-spike CD8 responses and missed private and CD4 specificities.

Tagging with unique molecular identifiers was applied to individual cDNA molecules. TCRdb reprocessed the 5' RACE reads with MiXCR, giving one entry per CDR3 protein. Of tens of thousands of distinct CDR3 sequences in the sample, around 4.3% were seen once. In this sample, this clonotype turned up many times. Its antigen is unknown. Germline trimming cut 5 bases from V and 6 bases from J; bases unmatched to any gene: 10. The germline gives CDR1 SEHNR, CDR2 FQNEAQ (reference sequence). CDR3 length: 16 amino acids. Sequenced sample: whole blood. The V call is TRBV7-9, the J call TRBJ2-1, with 10 bases matching TRBD2. The clonotype originates from an adult who was a healthcare worker with PCR-confirmed SARS-CoV-2 infection or an uninfected control (not recorded which). CDR3 sequence reads: CASSKSSGRPSNEQFF. The CDR3 DNA reads TGTGCCAGCAGCAAATCTAGCGGGAGACCGTCCAATGAGCAGTTCTTC.